This T cell receptor beta chain was found in a study of cytomegalovirus exposure and HLA in healthy donors (dated by TCRdb to about 2017). The study in broad terms: According to a later analysis, the approximately 120 validation repertoires were produced on the same platform as the 666 repertoires of the first cohort. The aim of the study was to test whether cataloging public T cell receptors could identify signatures of past pathogen exposure. Besides the first cohort of 666 subjects, a separate validation cohort made up of over a hundred different subjects was used. To predict cytomegalovirus infection status, the study brought together high-throughput TCR immunosequencing, statistical association of individual TCRs with disease status, and machine learning. What the study reported, not specific to this receptor: It was suggested by the authors that the approach could potentially be generalized to other disease states and immunological phenotypes. A later analysis had no HLA typing for the validation cohort, so co-occurrence there was scored across all 110 or so repertoires. The study listed 150 to 200 TCR beta chains as associated with cytomegalovirus. The classifier was reported to diagnose cytomegalovirus status with high specificity and sensitivity in both the original cohort and the validation cohort. In vitro tests confirmed that a few of the cytomegalovirus-associated TCR beta chains recognize cytomegalovirus antigens. Most TCR sequences were seen in very few donors, while some public TCRs were found in many individuals. In a later analysis, TCRs clustered in the first cohort were found to also tend to co-occur in the roughly 130 validation repertoires, with approximately 95% of cluster scores above 0.

A word on this clone: What antigen it recognizes has not been identified. Base qualities are not at hand, and no much larger clone is one base apart.

Library preparation employed the immunoSEQ multiplex PCR assay. Per the source publication's procedure: To diagnose cytomegalovirus status from the catalog of TCR beta chain sequences, a statistical classification framework was built. The immuneACCESS repertoire file appears here via TCRdb, limited to in-frame rearrangements. These files lack a portion of the clones; in checked studies, under half of the deficit traces to unresolved V genes, and the cause of the others is not known. V, J and clone size were drawn from that table, and D and trimming were deduced from the DNA. This sample comprises about 88,000 clones, around 82% of them detected only once. The ten largest clones take up about 12% of the sample. The donors were included in the validation cohort of approximately 120 subjects, a group kept apart from the roughly 670-subject first cohort. CDR1 MNHEY and CDR2 SVGAGI were looked up in the germline V gene. V is reduced by 0 bases and J by 1 base, leaving a spacing of 9 bases between them. The CDR3, from cysteine to phenylalanine, totals 15 residues. Kept here is only the CDR3 DNA, which spans 45 bases and is read in frame from base 1.

The receptor chain draws on TRBV6-5 and TRBJ1-1; no D segment can be confidently identified. This clonotype was obtained from a young woman in good health and CMV-seropositive. The specimen was PBMCs. The bases are TGTGCCAGCAGTTACTCGGTCAGGCCGAACACTGAAGCTTTCTTT. Its amino acids are CASSYSVRPNTEAFF.